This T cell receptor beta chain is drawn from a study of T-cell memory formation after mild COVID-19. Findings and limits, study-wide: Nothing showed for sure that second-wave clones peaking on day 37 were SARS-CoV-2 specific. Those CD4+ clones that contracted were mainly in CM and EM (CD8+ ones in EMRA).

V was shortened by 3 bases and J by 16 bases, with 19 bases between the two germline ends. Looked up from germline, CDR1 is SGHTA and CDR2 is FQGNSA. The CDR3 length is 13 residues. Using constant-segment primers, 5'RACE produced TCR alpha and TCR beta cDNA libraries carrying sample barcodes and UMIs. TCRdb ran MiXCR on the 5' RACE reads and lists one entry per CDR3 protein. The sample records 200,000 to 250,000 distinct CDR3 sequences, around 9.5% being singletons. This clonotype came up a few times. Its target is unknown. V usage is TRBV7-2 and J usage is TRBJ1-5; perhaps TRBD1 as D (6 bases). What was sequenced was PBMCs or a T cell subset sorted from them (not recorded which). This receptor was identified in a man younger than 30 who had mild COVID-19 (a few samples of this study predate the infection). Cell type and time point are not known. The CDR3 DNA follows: TGTGCCAGCAGCTTTGAAGGGGGGCCCTGGAAACATTTT. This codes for CASSFEGGPWKHF.